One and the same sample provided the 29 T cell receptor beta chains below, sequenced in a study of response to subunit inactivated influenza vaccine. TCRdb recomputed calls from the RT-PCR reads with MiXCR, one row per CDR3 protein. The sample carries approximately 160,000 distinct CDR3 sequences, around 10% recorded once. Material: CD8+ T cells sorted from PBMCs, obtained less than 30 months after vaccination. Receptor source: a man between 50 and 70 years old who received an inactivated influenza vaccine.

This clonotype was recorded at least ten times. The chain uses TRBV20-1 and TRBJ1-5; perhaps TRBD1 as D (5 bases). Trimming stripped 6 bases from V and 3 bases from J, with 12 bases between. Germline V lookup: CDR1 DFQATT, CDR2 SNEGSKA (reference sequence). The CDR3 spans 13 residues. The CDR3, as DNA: TGCAGTGCCCGCAGGGCCCTCAATCAGCCCCAGCATTTT. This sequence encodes CSARRALNQPQHF.

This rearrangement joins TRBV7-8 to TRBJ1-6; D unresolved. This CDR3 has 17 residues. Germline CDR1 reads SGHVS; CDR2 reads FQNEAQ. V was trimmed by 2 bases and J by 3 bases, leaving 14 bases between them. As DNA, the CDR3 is TGTGCCAGCAGCTTATATGGCTCGGCAGACTATAATTCACCCCTCCACTTT. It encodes CASSLYGSADYNSPLHF.

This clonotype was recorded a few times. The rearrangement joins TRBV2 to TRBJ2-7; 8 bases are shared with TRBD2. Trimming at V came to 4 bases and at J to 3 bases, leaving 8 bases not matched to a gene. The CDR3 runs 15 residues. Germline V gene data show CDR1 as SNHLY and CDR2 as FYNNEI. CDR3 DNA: TGTGCCAGCAGTGGATTAGGTAGCGGGGTCTACGAGCAGTACTTC. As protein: CASSGLGSGVYEQYF.

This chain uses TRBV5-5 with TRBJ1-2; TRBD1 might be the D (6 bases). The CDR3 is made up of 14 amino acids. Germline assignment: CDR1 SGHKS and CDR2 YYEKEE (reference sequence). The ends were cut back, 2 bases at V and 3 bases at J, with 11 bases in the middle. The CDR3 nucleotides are TGTGCCAGCAGCTTCCTCCCAGGGGACTATGGCTACACCTTC. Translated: CASSFLPGDYGYTF.

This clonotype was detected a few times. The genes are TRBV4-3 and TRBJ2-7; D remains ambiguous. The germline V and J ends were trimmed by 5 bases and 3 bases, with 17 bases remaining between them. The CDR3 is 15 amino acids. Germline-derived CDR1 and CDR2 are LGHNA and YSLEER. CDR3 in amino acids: CASSAEWGEGYEQYF. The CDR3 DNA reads TGCGCCAGCAGCGCTGAGTGGGGTGAAGGCTACGAGCAGTACTTC.

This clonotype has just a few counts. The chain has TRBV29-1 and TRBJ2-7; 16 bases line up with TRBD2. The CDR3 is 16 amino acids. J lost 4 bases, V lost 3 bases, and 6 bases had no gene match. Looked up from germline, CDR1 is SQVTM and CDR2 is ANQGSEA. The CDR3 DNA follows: TGCAGCGTTGAGACGGGACTAGCGGGAGGGCCGTACGAGCAGTACTTC. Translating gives CSVETGLAGGPYEQYF.

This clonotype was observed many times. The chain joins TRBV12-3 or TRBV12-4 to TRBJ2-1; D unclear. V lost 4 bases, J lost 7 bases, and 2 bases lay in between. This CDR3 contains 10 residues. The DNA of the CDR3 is TGTGCCAGCAGTTGGAATGAGCAGTTCTTC. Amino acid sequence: CASSWNEQFF.

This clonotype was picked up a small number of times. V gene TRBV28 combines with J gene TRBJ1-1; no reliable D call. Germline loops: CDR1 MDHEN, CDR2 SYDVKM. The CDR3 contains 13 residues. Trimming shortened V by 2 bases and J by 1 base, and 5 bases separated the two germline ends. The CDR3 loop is CASSLNGNTEAFF. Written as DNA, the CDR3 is TGTGCCAGCAGTTTAAATGGGAACACTGAAGCTTTCTTT.

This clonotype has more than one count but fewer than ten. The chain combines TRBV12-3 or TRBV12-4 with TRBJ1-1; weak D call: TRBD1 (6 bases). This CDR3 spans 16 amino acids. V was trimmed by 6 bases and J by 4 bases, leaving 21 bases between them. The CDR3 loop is CASRFTGIEGGTEAFF. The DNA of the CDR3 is TGTGCCAGCAGATTTACAGGGATTGAAGGGGGCACTGAAGCTTTCTTT.

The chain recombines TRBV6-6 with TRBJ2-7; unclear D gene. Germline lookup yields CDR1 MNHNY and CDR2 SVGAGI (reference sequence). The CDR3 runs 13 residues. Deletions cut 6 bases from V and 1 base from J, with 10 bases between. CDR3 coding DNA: TGTGCCAGCAGCCCAGACTTGTCCTACGAGCAGTACTTC. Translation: CASSPDLSYEQYF.

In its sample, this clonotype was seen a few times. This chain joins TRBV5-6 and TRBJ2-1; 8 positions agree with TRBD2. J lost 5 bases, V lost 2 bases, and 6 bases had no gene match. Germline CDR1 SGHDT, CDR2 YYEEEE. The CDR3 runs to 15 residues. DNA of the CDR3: TGTGCCAGCAGCTTTAAAGTAGCGGGGCACAATGAGCAGTTCTTC. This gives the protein CASSFKVAGHNEQFF.

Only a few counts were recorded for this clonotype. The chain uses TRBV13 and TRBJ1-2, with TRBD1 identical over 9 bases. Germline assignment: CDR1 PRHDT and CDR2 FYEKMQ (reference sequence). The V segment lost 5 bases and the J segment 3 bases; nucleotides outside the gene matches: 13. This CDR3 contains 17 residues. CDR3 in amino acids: CASSIRDRVSFDYGYTF. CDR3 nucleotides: TGTGCCAGCAGCATCCGGGACAGGGTTTCCTTTGACTATGGCTACACCTTC.

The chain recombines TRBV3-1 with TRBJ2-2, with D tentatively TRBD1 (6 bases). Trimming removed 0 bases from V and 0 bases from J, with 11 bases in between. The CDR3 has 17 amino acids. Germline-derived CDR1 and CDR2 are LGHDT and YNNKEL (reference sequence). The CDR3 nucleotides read TGTGCCAGCAGCCAAGATGCCGGGACACCGAACACCGGGGAGCTGTTTTTT. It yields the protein CASSQDAGTPNTGELFF.

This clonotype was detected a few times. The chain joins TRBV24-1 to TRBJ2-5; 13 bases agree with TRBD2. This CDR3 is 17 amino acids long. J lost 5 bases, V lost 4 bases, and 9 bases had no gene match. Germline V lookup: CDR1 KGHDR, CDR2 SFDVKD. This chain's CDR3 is CATSDPGLAGVGETQYF. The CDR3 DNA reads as TGTGCCACCAGTGACCCTGGACTAGCGGGGGTCGGGGAGACCCAGTACTTC.

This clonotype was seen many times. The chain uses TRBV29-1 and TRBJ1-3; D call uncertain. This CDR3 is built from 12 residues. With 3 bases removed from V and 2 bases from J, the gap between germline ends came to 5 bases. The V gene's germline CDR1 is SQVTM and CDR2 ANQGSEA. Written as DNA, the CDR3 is TGCAGCGTTGACTCAGCTGGAAACACCATATATTTT. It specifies CSVDSAGNTIYF.

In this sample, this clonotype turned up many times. CDR3 amino acids: CASSLETSYNEQYF. The CDR3, as DNA: TGTGCCAGCAGCTTGGAGACTAGCTACAACGAGCAGTACTTC. The chain employs TRBV5-5 and TRBJ2-7, with 7 bases that match TRBD2. CDR1 and CDR2 (germline): SGHKS, YYEKEE (reference sequence). CDR3 size: 14 residues. V shed 0 bases, J shed 5 bases, and the junction held 5 bases outside the gene matches.

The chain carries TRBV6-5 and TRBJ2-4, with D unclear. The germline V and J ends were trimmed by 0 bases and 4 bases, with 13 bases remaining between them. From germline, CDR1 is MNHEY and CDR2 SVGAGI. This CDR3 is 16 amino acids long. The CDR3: CASSYSPQELKNIQYF. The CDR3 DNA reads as TGTGCCAGCAGTTACTCGCCGCAGGAGCTAAAAAACATTCAGTACTTC.

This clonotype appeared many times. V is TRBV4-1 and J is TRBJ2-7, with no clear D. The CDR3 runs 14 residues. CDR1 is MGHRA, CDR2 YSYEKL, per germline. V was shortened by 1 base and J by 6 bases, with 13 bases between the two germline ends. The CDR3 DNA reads TGCGCCAGCAGCCAAGTGGTGAGAGAAAGCGAGCAGTACTTC. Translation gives CASSQVVRESEQYF.

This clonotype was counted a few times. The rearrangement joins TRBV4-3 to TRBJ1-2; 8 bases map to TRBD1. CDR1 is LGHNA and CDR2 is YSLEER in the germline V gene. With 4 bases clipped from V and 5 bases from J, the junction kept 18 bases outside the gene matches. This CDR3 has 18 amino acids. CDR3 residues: CASSPGWGQEAFGYGYTF. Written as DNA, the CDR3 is TGCGCCAGCAGCCCTGGGTGGGGACAGGAGGCTTTTGGGTATGGCTACACCTTC.

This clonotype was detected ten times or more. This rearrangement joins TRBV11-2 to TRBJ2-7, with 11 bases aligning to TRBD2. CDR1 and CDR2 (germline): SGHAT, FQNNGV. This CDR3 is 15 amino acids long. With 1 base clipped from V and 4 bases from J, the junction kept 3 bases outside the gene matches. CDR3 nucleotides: TGTGCCAGCAGCTTAGGACTAGCGGGGACTTACGAGCAGTACTTC. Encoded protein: CASSLGLAGTYEQYF.

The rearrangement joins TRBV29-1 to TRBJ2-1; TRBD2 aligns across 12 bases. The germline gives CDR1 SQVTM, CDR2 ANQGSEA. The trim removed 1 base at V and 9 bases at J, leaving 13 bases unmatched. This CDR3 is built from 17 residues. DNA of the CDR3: TGCAGCGTTGAAGCGGGGCTAGCGGGAGGGCCCTCTATTGAGCAGTTCTTC. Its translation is CSVEAGLAGGPSIEQFF.

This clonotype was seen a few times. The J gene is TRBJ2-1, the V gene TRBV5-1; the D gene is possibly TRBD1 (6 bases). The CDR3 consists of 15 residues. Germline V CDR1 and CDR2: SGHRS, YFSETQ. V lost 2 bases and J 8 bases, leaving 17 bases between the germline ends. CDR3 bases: TGCGCCAGCAGCTTAACAGGGCGGCGTCCAGATGAGCAGTTCTTC. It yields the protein CASSLTGRRPDEQFF. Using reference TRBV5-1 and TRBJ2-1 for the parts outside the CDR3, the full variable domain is KAGVTQTPRYLIKTRGQQVTLSCSPISGHRSVSWYQQTPGQGLQFLFEYFSETQRNKGNFPGRFSGRQFSNSRSEMNVSTLELGDSALYLCASSLTGRRPDEQFFGPGTRLTVL.

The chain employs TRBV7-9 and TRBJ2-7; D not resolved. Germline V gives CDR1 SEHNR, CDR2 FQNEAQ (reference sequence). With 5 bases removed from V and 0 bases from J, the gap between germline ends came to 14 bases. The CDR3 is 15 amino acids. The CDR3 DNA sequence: TGTGCCAGCAGCCCAACCCCCCTGAGCTCCTACGAGCAGTACTTC. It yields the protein CASSPTPLSSYEQYF.

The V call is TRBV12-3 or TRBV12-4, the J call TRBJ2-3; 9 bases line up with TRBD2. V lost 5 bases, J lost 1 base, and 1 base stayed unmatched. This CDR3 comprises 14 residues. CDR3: CASSASGGTDTQYF. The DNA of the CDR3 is TGTGCCAGCAGTGCTAGCGGGGGCACAGATACGCAGTATTTT.

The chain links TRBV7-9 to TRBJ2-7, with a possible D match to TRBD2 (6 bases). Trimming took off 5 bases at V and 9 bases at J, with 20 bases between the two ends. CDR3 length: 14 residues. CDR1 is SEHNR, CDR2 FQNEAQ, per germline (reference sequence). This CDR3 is CASSPRDSYGVQYF. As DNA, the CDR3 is TGTGCCAGCAGCCCCCGGGACTCCTACGGGGTGCAGTACTTC.

The CDR3 DNA sequence: TGTGCCAGCAGCCGCGCGACAGGGGCGCCTTTCGGCACAGATACGCAGTATTTT. Translation gives CASSRATGAPFGTDTQYF. The rearrangement joins TRBV28 to TRBJ2-3, with 8 bases identical to TRBD1. The V gene's germline CDR1 is MDHEN and CDR2 SYDVKM. This CDR3 spans 18 amino acids. Trimming removed 6 bases from V and 1 base from J; junction bases left unmatched: 15.

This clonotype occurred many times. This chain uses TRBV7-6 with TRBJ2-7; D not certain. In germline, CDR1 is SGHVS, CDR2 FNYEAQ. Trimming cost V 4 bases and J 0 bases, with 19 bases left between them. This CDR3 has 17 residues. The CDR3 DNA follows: TGTGCCAGCAGCTCCACCGTATCAGGTTCGAGCTCCTACGAGCAGTACTTC. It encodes CASSSTVSGSSSYEQYF.

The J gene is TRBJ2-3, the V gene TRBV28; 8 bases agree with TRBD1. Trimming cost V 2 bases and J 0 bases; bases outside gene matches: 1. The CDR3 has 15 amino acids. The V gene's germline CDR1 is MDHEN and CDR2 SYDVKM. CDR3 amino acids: CASSLGTGSTDTQYF. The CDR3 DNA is TGTGCCAGCAGTTTAGGGACAGGAAGCACAGATACGCAGTATTTT.

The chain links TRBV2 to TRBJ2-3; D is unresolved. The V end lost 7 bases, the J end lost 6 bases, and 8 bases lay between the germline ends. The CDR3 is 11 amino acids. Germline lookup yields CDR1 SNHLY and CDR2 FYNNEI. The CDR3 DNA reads TGTGCCAGCAAAGACACTGATACGCAGTATTTT. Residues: CASKDTDTQYF.